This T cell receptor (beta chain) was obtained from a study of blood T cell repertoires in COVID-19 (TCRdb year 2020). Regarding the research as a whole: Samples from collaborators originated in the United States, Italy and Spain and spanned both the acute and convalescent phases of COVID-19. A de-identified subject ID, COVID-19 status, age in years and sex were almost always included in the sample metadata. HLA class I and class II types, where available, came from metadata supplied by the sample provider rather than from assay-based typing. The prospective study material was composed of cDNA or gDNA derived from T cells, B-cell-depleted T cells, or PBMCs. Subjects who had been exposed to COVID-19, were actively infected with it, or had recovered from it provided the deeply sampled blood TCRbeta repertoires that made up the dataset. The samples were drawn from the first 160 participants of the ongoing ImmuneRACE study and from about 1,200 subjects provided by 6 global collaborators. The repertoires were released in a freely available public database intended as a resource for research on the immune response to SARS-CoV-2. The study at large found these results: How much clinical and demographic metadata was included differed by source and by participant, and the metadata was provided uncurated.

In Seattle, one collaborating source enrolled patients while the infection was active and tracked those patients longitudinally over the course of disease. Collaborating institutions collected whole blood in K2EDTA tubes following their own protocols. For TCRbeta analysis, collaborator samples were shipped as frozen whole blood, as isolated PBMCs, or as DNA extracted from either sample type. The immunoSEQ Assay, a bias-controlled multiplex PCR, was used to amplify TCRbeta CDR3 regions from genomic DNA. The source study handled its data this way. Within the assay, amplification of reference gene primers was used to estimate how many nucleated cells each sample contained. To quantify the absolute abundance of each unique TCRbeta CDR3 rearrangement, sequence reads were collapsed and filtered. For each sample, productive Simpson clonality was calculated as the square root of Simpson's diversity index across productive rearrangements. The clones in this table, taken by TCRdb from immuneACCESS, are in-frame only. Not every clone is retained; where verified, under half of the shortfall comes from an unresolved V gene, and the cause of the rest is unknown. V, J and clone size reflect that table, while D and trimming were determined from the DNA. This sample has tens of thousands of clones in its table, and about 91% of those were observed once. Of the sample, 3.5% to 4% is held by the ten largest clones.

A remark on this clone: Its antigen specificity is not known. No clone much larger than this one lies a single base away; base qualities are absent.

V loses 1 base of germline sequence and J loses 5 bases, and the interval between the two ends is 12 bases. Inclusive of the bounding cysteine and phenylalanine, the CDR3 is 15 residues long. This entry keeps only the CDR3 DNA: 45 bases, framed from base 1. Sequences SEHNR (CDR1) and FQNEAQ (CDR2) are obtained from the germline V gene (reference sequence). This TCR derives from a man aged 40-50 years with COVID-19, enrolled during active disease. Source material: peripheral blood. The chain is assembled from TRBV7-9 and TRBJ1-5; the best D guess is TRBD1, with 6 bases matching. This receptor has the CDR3 CASSLGGRGDQPQHF. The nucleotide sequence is TGTGCCAGCAGCTTAGGAGGCAGGGGTGATCAGCCCCAGCATTTT.